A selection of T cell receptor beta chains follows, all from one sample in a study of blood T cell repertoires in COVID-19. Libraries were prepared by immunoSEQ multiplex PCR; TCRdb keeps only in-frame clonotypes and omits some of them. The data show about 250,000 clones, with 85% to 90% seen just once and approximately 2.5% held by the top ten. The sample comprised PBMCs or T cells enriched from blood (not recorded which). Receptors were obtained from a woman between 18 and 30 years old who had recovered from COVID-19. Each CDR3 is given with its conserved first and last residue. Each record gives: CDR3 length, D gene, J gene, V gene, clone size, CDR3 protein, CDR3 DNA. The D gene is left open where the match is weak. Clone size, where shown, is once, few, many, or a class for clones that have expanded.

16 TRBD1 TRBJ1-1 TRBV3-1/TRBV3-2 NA CASSPPIGQGGTEAFF TGTGCCAGCAGCCCCCCGATTGGACAGGGTGGCACTGAAGCTTTCTTT
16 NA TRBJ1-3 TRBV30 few CAWSGISGFSGNTIYF TGTGCCTGGAGTGGGATCTCGGGGTTTTCTGGAAACACCATATATTTT
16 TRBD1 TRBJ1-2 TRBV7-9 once CASSLLFGTGVYGYTF TGTGCCAGCAGCTTACTCTTCGGGACAGGGGTTTATGGCTACACCTTC
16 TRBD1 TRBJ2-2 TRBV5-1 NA CASSIRDRGDTGELFF TGCGCCAGCAGCATCAGGGACAGGGGGGACACCGGGGAGCTGTTTTTT
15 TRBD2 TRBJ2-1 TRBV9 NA CASSVPSGGASEQFF TGTGCCAGCAGCGTCCCTAGCGGGGGGGCCAGTGAGCAGTTCTTC
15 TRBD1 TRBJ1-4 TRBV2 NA CASRTGNGANEKLFF TGTGCCAGCAGGACAGGGAATGGGGCTAATGAAAAACTGTTTTTT
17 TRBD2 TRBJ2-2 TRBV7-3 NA CASSYGLAGGFTGELFF TGTGCCAGCAGCTATGGACTAGCGGGGGGATTCACCGGGGAGCTGTTTTTT
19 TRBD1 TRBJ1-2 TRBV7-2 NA CASSPITGAGEGSNYGYTF TGTGCCAGCAGCCCAATAACAGGGGCAGGGGAAGGGTCTAACTATGGCTACACCTTC
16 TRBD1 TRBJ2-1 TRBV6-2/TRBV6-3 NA CASSWDRDRGYNEQFF TGTGCCAGCAGTTGGGACCGGGACAGGGGATACAATGAGCAGTTCTTC
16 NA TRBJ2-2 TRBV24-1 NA CATTPGGYGDTGELFF TGTGCCACCACTCCCGGGGGTTATGGCGACACCGGGGAGCTGTTTTTT
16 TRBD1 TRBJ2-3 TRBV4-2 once CASSPQGQGFRDTQYF TGTGCCAGCAGCCCCCAGGGACAGGGATTTAGAGATACGCAGTATTTT
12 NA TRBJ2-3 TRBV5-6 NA CASSYHRDTQYF TGTGCCAGCAGCTACCACAGAGATACGCAGTATTTT
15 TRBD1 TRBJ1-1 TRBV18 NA CASSLSGTVNTEAFF TGTGCCAGCTCCCTCTCCGGGACAGTGAACACTGAAGCTTTCTTT
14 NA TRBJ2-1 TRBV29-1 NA CSVEGGGNYNEQFF TGCAGCGTTGAAGGGGGGGGCAACTACAATGAGCAGTTCTTC
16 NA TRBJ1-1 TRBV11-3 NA CASSLGAPTGNTEAFF TGTGCCAGCAGCTTAGGGGCGCCCACCGGGAACACTGAAGCTTTCTTT
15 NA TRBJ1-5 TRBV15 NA CATSRDSGDPGPQHF TGTGCCACCAGCAGAGATTCGGGGGACCCGGGGCCCCAGCATTTT
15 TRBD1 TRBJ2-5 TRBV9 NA CASSASTGLTETQYF TGTGCCAGCAGCGCTTCGACAGGGCTAACCGAGACCCAGTACTTC
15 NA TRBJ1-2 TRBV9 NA CASSGREGLNYGYTF TGTGCCAGCAGCGGCAGGGAAGGATTAAACTATGGCTACACCTTC
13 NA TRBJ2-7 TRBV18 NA CASSPTGSYEQYF TGTGCCAGCTCACCCACAGGGTCCTACGAGCAGTACTTC
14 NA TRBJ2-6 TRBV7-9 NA CASSSTSGANVLTF TGTGCCAGCAGTTCTACCTCTGGGGCCAACGTCCTGACTTTC
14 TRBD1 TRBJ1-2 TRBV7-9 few CASSPRDRPYGYTF TGTGCCAGCAGCCCCCGGGACAGGCCCTATGGCTACACCTTC
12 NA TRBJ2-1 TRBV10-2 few CASSVLYNEQFF TGCGCCAGCAGTGTACTTTACAATGAGCAGTTCTTC
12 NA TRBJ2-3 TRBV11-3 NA CASSHHTDTQYF TGTGCCAGCAGCCATCACACAGATACGCAGTATTTT
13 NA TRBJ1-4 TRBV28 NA CASSLDGFEKLFF TGTGCCAGCAGTTTAGACGGGTTCGAAAAACTGTTTTTT
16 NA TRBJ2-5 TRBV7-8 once CASSLRSGVAQETQYF TGTGCCAGCAGCTTACGGTCGGGGGTGGCTCAGGAGACCCAGTACTTC
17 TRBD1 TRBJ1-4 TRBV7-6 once CASSLAGQGGANEKLFF TGTGCCAGCAGCTTAGCGGGACAGGGGGGGGCTAATGAAAAACTGTTTTTT
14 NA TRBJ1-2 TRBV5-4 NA CASSSDRLSYGYTF TGTGCCAGCAGTTCTGACAGGCTCAGCTATGGCTACACCTTC
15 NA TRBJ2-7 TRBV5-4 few CASSSLDKATYEQYF TGTGCCAGCAGCTCTCTGGACAAGGCTACTTACGAGCAGTACTTC
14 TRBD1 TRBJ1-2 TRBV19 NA CASSIPGQGSGYTF TGTGCCAGTAGTATTCCGGGACAGGGTTCTGGCTACACCTTC
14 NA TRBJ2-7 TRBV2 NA CASFLERGSDEQYF TGTGCCAGCTTCCTTGAAAGGGGGTCCGACGAGCAGTACTTC
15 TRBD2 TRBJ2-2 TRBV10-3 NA CATTQRGRDTGELFF TGTGCCACAACCCAGCGGGGCCGGGACACCGGGGAGCTGTTTTTT
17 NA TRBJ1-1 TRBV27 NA CASFPGTGMRVNTEAFF TGTGCCAGCTTTCCCGGAACAGGGATGCGGGTGAACACTGAAGCTTTCTTT
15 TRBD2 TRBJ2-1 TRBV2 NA CASRRTSGGNNEQFF TGTGCCAGCAGACGGACTAGCGGGGGTAACAATGAGCAGTTCTTC
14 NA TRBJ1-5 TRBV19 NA CASKFLGEDQPQHF TGTGCCAGTAAGTTCTTGGGGGAGGATCAGCCCCAGCATTTT
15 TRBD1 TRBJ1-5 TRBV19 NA CASSNPGQGSQPQHF TGTGCCAGTAGTAACCCGGGACAGGGTAGTCAGCCCCAGCATTTT
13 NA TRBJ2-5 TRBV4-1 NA CASSQRVQETQYF TGCGCCAGCAGCCAGCGGGTTCAAGAGACCCAGTACTTC
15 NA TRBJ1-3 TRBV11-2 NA CASSVTGLSGNTIYF TGTGCCAGCAGCGTAACGGGACTTTCTGGAAACACCATATATTTT
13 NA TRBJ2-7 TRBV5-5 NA CASSLDRAYEQYF TGTGCCAGCAGCTTGGACAGGGCCTACGAGCAGTACTTC
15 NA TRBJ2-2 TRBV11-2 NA CASRRLGGTTGELFF TGTGCCAGCAGGCGGCTGGGCGGGACCACCGGGGAGCTGTTTTTT
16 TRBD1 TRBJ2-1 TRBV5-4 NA CASSLPDRGLFYEQFF TGTGCCAGCAGCTTGCCGGACAGGGGGCTCTTCTATGAGCAGTTCTTC
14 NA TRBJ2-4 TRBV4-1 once CASSQDHAVNIQYF TGCGCCAGCAGCCAAGATCACGCGGTGAACATTCAGTACTTC
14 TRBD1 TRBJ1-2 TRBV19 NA CASRRPGGDYGYTF TGTGCCAGTAGGCGTCCAGGGGGCGACTATGGCTACACCTTC
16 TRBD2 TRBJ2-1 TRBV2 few CASSASLAGGYNEQFF TGTGCCAGCAGTGCCTCTTTAGCGGGGGGTTACAATGAGCAGTTCTTC
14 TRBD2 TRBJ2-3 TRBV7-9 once CAGGTSGSTDTQYF TGTGCCGGGGGGACTAGCGGTAGCACAGATACGCAGTATTTT
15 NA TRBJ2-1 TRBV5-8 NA CASTPLRSSYNEQFF TGTGCCAGCACGCCCCTTCGGAGCTCCTACAATGAGCAGTTCTTC
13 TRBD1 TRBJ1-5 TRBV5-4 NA CASSLQGERPQHF TGTGCCAGCAGCTTGCAGGGGGAGAGGCCCCAGCATTTT
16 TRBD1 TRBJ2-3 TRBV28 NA CASSLDRVGGRDTQYF TGTGCCAGCAGTTTAGACAGGGTTGGTGGCCGAGATACGCAGTATTTT
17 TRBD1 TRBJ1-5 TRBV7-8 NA CASSSGQGGYGNQPQHF TGTGCCAGCAGCTCGGGACAGGGAGGATATGGCAATCAGCCCCAGCATTTT
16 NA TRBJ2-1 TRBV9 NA CASSVAETGTYNEQFF TGTGCCAGCAGCGTAGCGGAGACAGGCACCTACAATGAGCAGTTCTTC